The clone carrying this TCR beta chain was recorded a few times. Its antigen is still unknown. These data belong to a study of T-cell memory formation after mild COVID-19. The study, taken as a whole, reports: Contracting CD4+ clones were located mainly in CM and EM, and CD8+ clones in EMRA.

5'RACE with constant-segment primers built TCRalpha and TCRbeta cDNA libraries with UMIs. MiXCR, run by TCRdb on the 5' RACE reads, gives a single entry per CDR3 protein. The data show approximately 480,000 distinct CDR3 sequences, about 20% seen once. The CDR3 sequence is 14 residues long. In germline, CDR1 is SGHTA, CDR2 FQGNSA. The germline V and J ends were trimmed by 3 bases and 7 bases, with 15 bases remaining between them. Sequencing was done on a sample of PBMCs or a T cell subset sorted from them (not recorded which). The sequence came from an adult woman who had mild COVID-19 (a few samples of this study predate the infection). Cell type and time point are not known. This rearrangement joins TRBV7-2 to TRBJ1-1; maybe TRBD1 (5 bases). The CDR3 here is CASSLSRELGEAFF. CDR3 DNA: TGTGCCAGCAGCTTGTCCAGGGAGCTTGGTGAAGCTTTCTTT.